Included here is one T cell receptor beta chain sequence, with context. The investigators amplified TCR beta CDR3 regions from RNA transcripts. Using the HTBI primer set, a first-round RT-PCR was run on the TCR CDR3. In TCRdb, the multiplex PCR reads were re-called with MiXCR into one record per CDR3 protein. The data hold about 500,000 distinct CDR3 sequences, with approximately 15% observed a single time. These data belong to a study of T cells in Graves' hyperthyroidism and ophthalmopathy. Germline V gene lookup returns CDR1 KGHDR and CDR2 SFDVKD. Trimming removed 5 bases from V and 1 base from J; junction bases left unmatched: 2. The CDR3 length is 16 residues.

The sequence was obtained from a young woman with Graves' hyperthyroidism. Material for sequencing was blood. The gene calls are TRBV24-1 and TRBJ2-2; 11 bases map to TRBD2. As DNA, the CDR3 is TGTGCCACCAGTGGCGGACTAGCGGGGAACACCGGGGAGCTGTTTTTT. It yields the protein CATSGGLAGNTGELFF.